This T cell receptor beta chain was found in a study of cytomegalovirus exposure and HLA in healthy donors (dated by TCRdb to the late 2010s). Background for the entire study: In an earlier analysis of some 610 of the donors, around 290 Gb of sequence data and about 110 million unique TCR beta sequences from 150 million to 200 million T cells were reported. Roughly 300 gigabases of sequencing data and approximately 92 million unique TCR sequences made up an early release that covered over 550 HLA-typed donors. The genetic ancestry cluster associated with self-reported Caucasian donors included around 76% of the 300 to 400 genotyped donors. The aim of the study was to test whether cataloging public T cell receptors could identify signatures of past pathogen exposure. The T cell repertoires of 666 subjects were profiled by immunosequencing and related to cytomegalovirus serostatus. Besides the first cohort of 500 to 700 subjects, a separate validation cohort made up of around 120 different subjects was used. To predict cytomegalovirus infection status, the study brought together high-throughput TCR immunosequencing, statistical association of individual TCRs with disease status, and machine learning. A later analysis re-analyzed previously published TCR beta repertoires from 650 to 800 donors and added high-resolution HLA genotyping to study TCR occurrence patterns. Rather than using new phenotypic data, the later analysis identified candidate immune exposures from TCR beta sequences and from how often those sequences occurred across donors. An earlier analysis of 587 of the donors applied high-throughput TCR beta sequencing to assess whether each TCR beta V gene segment acted as functional or pseudogenic. Donor age, sex, ethnicity and CMV serostatus were collected together with the repertoire data. Genome-wide SNP genotypes for about 60% of the roughly 670 donors were used in a later genetic analysis, which treated that subset as a discovery cohort. Every discovery cohort repertoire had been produced on one sequencing platform. Class I and class II HLA loci were covered by the typing at four-digit resolution. The number of typed donors differed by locus: about 620-640 for A, B, C, DRB1 and DQB1; 522 for DQA1; around 610 for DPA1; and 400 to 480 for DPB1. Four to six DR-DQ haplotypes were handled as single units for association and clustering because linkage in the cohort was strong. Among a few hundred genotyped donors of the cohort, an average of roughly 240,000 unique TCR beta nucleotide sequences were sequenced per donor, about a sixth of them non-productive.

About this clone: Its binding antigen is unknown. It has no much larger one-base neighbor in the sample; base qualities were not kept.

The CDR3 contains 14 residues, cysteine and phenylalanine counted. Only CDR3 DNA is held: 42 bases, read in frame from base 1. The germline V gene (reference sequence) sets CDR1 to MNHNY and CDR2 to SVGAGI. Trimming at the junction amounts to 2 bases on V and 9 bases on J, and the germline ends lie 11 bases apart. The library was prepared using the immunoSEQ multiplex PCR assay. For the multiplex PCR, a mixture combining 60 forward primers for TCR Vbeta segments and 13 reverse primers for TCR Jbeta segments was used. The CDR3 region of rearranged TCR beta genes was amplified from genomic DNA by a multiplex PCR assay. The Illumina HiSeq System was used to sequence the amplified TCR beta libraries as 87-base-pair reads. Regarding the original processing steps: Across the 600 to 700 repertoires, a later analysis counted 80 million or so unique TCR beta chains, around 11 million of which were shared by at least two donors. To remove PCR and sequencing errors, raw reads were error-corrected and collapsed into unique sequences using a nearest-neighbor algorithm that merged closely related sequences. CDR3 sequences were aligned to IMGT reference sequences to assign V, D and J gene segments. For a sequence to be retained, a match of at least six nucleotides was required to both a V gene segment and a J gene segment. Rearrangements were called productive when the CDR3 lacked stop codons and stayed in frame with V and J; all others were non-productive. CDR3 was defined by IMGT convention, running from the second conserved V-encoded cysteine to the conserved J-encoded phenylalanine. The earlier analysis of roughly 590 of the donors excluded sequences that lacked an unambiguous match to a single V gene segment. An earlier analysis of several hundred of the donors called V segments functional above 56.7% productive rearrangements and segregating when the between-donor standard deviation exceeded 5%. To diagnose cytomegalovirus status from the catalog of TCR beta chain sequences, a statistical classification framework was built. V and J gene assignment, in a later analysis, came from comparing TCR nucleotide sequences with IMGT/GENE-DB human TR gene sequences. In a later analysis, CDR3 sequences and most-parsimonious VDJ recombination scenarios were assigned using the TCRdist pipeline. In a later analysis, each TCR beta chain was defined by its CDR3 amino acid sequence together with its V-gene family, and reads without a unique V-gene family were excluded. To address suspected cross-contamination and a sequencing artifact, a later analysis removed some 620 highly shared, low-generation-probability nucleotide sequences. In a later analysis, a clonal expansion index for each public chain was calculated from normalized within-repertoire ranks of inferred template counts. In a later analysis, generation probabilities were computed using a VDJ recombination model fitted to out-of-frame rearrangements, and the results were checked against IGoR. In a later analysis, hypergeometric tests were used to score TCR-TCR, TCR-HLA and TCR-CMV co-occurrence, with a repertoire-size bias correction applied to TCR pairs. In a later analysis, false discovery rates were estimated by permuting HLA or CMV assignments 20 times. In a later analysis, co-occurring TCRs were grouped using DBSCAN, and TCRdist sequence similarity was added for clustering within HLA-allele-positive subsets. For co-occurrence clustering, repertoires with fewer than 30,000 or more than 120,000 public chains were excluded, along with five or six repertoires with anomalous nucleotide sharing. This immuneACCESS table, as held by TCRdb, lists in-frame sequences with V and J called but not all clones. Of the missing ones, under half trace to an unresolved V gene in checked studies; the others have no known cause. V, J and clone size derive from that table, while D and trimming were established from the DNA sequence. This sample is represented by roughly 140,000 clones; 77% of them were singletons. Approximately 4.9% of the sample goes to the ten largest clones.

In total, approximately 610 healthy bone marrow donors made up the cohort. Cohort members were all nominally healthy when sampled, although unrecorded immune exposures were likely present. The donor tested CMV seronegative, placing the donor among the 350 to 400 seronegative members of the cohort. Each donor provided a peripheral blood sample, and peripheral blood mononuclear cells were used for TCR beta sequencing. Genomic DNA was extracted from the blood cell samples with the Qiagen DNeasy Blood Extraction Kit. Paper-wide results and their limitations: In an earlier analysis of more than 450 of the donors, most TCR beta V segments were observed in productive rearrangements about 90% or about 30% of the time, broadly matching IMGT annotations. Presence/absence analyses assumed roughly uniform sequencing depth across donors, an assumption that may not hold. In a later genetic analysis, a missense DCLRE1C variant was associated with V-gene and J-gene trimming of TCR beta chains, and the association was replicated in an independent cohort. Compared with the 666-donor mean, donors in an Asian-associated ancestry cluster had fewer N-insertions in productive TCRs, according to a later genetic analysis. A further reported finding was that TCR beta sequences accurately predicted the HLA-A and HLA-B alleles for most subjects in the first cohort. In this cohort, only TCR beta chains were sequenced, and detectable features were limited by the absence of alpha or paired-chain data. The classifier was reported to diagnose cytomegalovirus status with high specificity and sensitivity in both the original cohort and the validation cohort. Because counts were too low, more than 15 rarely observed V segments, including chromosome 9 orphons, were left out of the earlier analysis of 587 of the donors. Most TCR sequences were observed very rarely across donors, whereas some public TCRs were present in many individuals. Specific HLA alleles were associated with some 15,000 TCR beta sequences at a false discovery rate of 0.05 in a later analysis. A group of highly shared sequence variants was considered likely to be a technical artifact of the sequencing pipeline. Some IMGT-functional V segments, including TRBV6-2 and TRBV6-3, could not be distinguished by the 87-base-pair reads and were therefore excluded. The authors suggested that the approach could potentially be extended to other disease states and immunological phenotypes. When HLA alleles, especially DR and DQ, strongly co-occurred, attributing TCR associations to individual alleles was difficult. The study gave a list of over 150 TCR beta chains associated with cytomegalovirus. In a later analysis, TCR association rates were found to vary across HLA loci, with the most associated TCRs seen for DRB1 alleles and the fewest for HLA-C alleles. Correlated functional status among segregating V segments might reflect linkage disequilibrium, but an unknown experimental factor could not be ruled out. The only immune exposure information available for the cohort was CMV serostatus. In vitro tests confirmed that a few of the cytomegalovirus-associated TCR beta chains recognize cytomegalovirus antigens. HLA typing was unavailable for some donors at each locus, so association tests used only the typed subset. A later analysis found that HLA-associated TCR beta chains were more clonally expanded and had lower generation probabilities than equally common non-associated chains. According to a later analysis, most CMV-associated TCR beta chains appeared to be HLA-restricted, and the HLA associations seemed to be driven largely by CMV exposure. In a later analysis, several top co-occurrence clusters were reported to appear linked to parvovirus B19, influenza, CMV and Epstein-Barr virus.

The receptor's source is a woman between 50 and 59 years old in good health and CMV-seronegative. The chain couples TRBV6-6 to TRBJ1-6; the D gene is perhaps TRBD1, on 5 matching bases. Sequencing was done on a sample of PBMCs. The DNA sequence is given as TGTGCCAGCAGTTACGGGGGGGAAGCTTCACCCCTCCACTTT. The resulting protein is CASSYGGEASPLHF.